Listed below are T cell receptor beta chains from one sample, sequenced in a study of early T cells in non-severe SARS-CoV-2 infection. TCRdb reprocessed the 5' RACE reads with MiXCR, giving one entry per CDR3 protein. The table lists under 70,000 distinct CDR3 sequences, 11% of them singletons, with 3.8% in the top ten. The sequencing sample was made of whole blood. Receptor source: an adult who was a healthcare worker with PCR-confirmed SARS-CoV-2 infection or an uninfected control (not recorded which). CDR3s include the opening cysteine and the closing phenylalanine or tryptophan. The order of the fields is D gene, J gene, clone size, V gene, CDR3 protein, CDR3 DNA. A D gene is named only where the DNA matches it firmly. Size is omitted from some rows. Given values are once, few, many or a class for expanded clones.

D: NA; J: TRBJ2-1; size: few; V: TRBV9; CDR3: CASSPRTAYNEQFF; DNA: TGTGCCAGCAGCCCCCGGACTGCCTACAATGAGCAGTTCTTC
D: NA; J: TRBJ2-5; size: NA; V: TRBV7-9; CDR3: CASSPSSGRETQYF; DNA: TGTGCCAGCAGCCCCTCGAGCGGCCGGGAGACCCAGTACTTC
D: NA; J: TRBJ1-1; size: many; V: TRBV18; CDR3: CASSDRGYRNTEAFF; DNA: TGTGCCAGCTCAGACAGAGGGTATCGGAACACTGAAGCTTTCTTT
D: TRBD2; J: TRBJ2-1; size: few; V: TRBV7-8; CDR3: CASSLGLTSGSSHNEQFF; DNA: TGTGCCAGCAGCTTAGGTTTGACTAGCGGGAGCTCTCATAATGAGCAGTTCTTC
D: TRBD2; J: TRBJ2-5; size: NA; V: TRBV3-1; CDR3: CASSRRTSGEVRTQYF; DNA: TGTGCCAGCAGCCGCCGGACTAGCGGCGAGGTGAGGACCCAGTACTTC
D: NA; J: TRBJ1-5; size: few; V: TRBV3-2; CDR3: CASSRGQGAVQPQHF; DNA: TGTGCCAGCAGCCGGGGACAGGGGGCGGTTCAGCCCCAGCATTTT
D: NA; J: TRBJ2-1; size: NA; V: TRBV28; CDR3: CASSLWARLDEQFF; DNA: TGTGCCAGCAGTTTATGGGCTAGATTAGATGAGCAGTTCTTC
D: TRBD1; J: TRBJ2-5; size: many; V: TRBV29-1; CDR3: CSADPGQGKTQYF; DNA: TGCAGCGCTGACCCGGGACAGGGAAAGACCCAGTACTTC
D: NA; J: TRBJ2-1; size: few; V: TRBV6-6; CDR3: CASSYSNFRDEQFF; DNA: TGTGCCAGCAGTTACTCGAACTTTAGGGATGAGCAGTTCTTC
D: NA; J: TRBJ1-6; size: many; V: TRBV6-6; CDR3: CASSYSPANNSPLHF; DNA: TGTGCCAGCAGTTACTCCCCAGCGAATAATTCACCCCTCCACTTT
D: NA; J: TRBJ2-2; size: many; V: TRBV13; CDR3: CASSPELARPGELFF; DNA: TGTGCCAGCAGCCCAGAACTAGCCCGCCCCGGGGAGCTGTTTTTT
D: NA; J: TRBJ2-2; size: NA; V: TRBV20-1; CDR3: CSAKVTGELFF; DNA: TGCAGTGCTAAAGTAACCGGGGAGCTGTTTTTT
D: NA; J: TRBJ1-5; size: many; V: TRBV12-3/TRBV12-4; CDR3: CASSFQNQPQHF; DNA: TGTGCCAGCAGTTTCCAAAATCAGCCCCAGCATTTT
D: NA; J: TRBJ2-7; size: many; V: TRBV5-1; CDR3: CASSSTGHFDRQYF; DNA: TGCGCCAGCAGCTCGACGGGTCACTTCGACCGGCAGTACTTC
D: TRBD1; J: TRBJ2-7; size: many; V: TRBV4-2; CDR3: CASSPYGQGRSGEQYF; DNA: TGTGCCAGCAGTCCCTATGGACAGGGGCGTAGTGGCGAGCAGTACTTC
D: NA; J: TRBJ1-1; size: few; V: TRBV30; CDR3: CAWSVSPNTEAFF; DNA: TGTGCCTGGAGTGTTTCGCCCAACACTGAAGCTTTCTTT
D: NA; J: TRBJ2-2; size: few; V: TRBV21-1; CDR3: CAGALPNTGELFF; DNA: TGTGCCGGAGCACTGCCGAACACCGGGGAGCTGTTTTTT
D: TRBD1; J: TRBJ1-1; size: many; V: TRBV19; CDR3: CASSIGPDRGSVNTEAFF; DNA: TGTGCCAGTAGTATAGGACCCGACAGGGGATCGGTGAACACTGAAGCTTTCTTT
D: NA; J: TRBJ2-7; size: NA; V: TRBV19; CDR3: CASSIGQGRHEQYF; DNA: TGTGCCAGTAGTATAGGCCAGGGGAGGCACGAGCAGTACTTC
D: NA; J: TRBJ2-6; size: NA; V: TRBV9; CDR3: CASSVPNSGANVLTF; DNA: TGTGCCAGCAGCGTTCCGAACTCTGGGGCCAACGTCCTGACTTTC
D: TRBD1; J: TRBJ2-3; size: many; V: TRBV2; CDR3: CASTADRLSTDTQYF; DNA: TGTGCCAGCACTGCGGACAGGCTGAGCACAGATACGCAGTATTTT
D: NA; J: TRBJ2-4; size: NA; V: TRBV6-5; CDR3: CATTGFQNIQYF; DNA: TGTGCCACCACGGGTTTCCAAAACATTCAGTACTTC
D: NA; J: TRBJ2-1; size: many; V: TRBV11-2; CDR3: CASSSGSSSYNEQFF; DNA: TGTGCCAGCAGCTCAGGGTCCAGCTCCTACAATGAGCAGTTCTTC
D: TRBD2; J: TRBJ2-3; size: many; V: TRBV6-6; CDR3: CASRSATAGVTDTQYF; DNA: TGTGCCAGCAGGTCTGCCACAGCGGGGGTAACAGATACGCAGTATTTT
D: NA; J: TRBJ2-7; size: NA; V: TRBV5-1; CDR3: CASSKDRRSHREQYF; DNA: TGCGCCAGCAGCAAGGACCGCAGGAGCCACCGCGAGCAGTACTTC
D: TRBD1; J: TRBJ1-1; size: once; V: TRBV6-5; CDR3: CASSYGQGNTEAFF; DNA: TGTGCCAGCAGTTACGGACAGGGGAACACTGAAGCTTTCTTT
D: NA; J: TRBJ2-7; size: NA; V: TRBV11-2; CDR3: CASSPVDRRGIYEQYF; DNA: TGTGCCAGCAGCCCAGTAGATCGGCGGGGTATCTACGAGCAGTACTTC
D: TRBD2; J: TRBJ2-5; size: many; V: TRBV7-3; CDR3: CASSSGLAATQYF; DNA: TGTGCCAGCAGCTCTGGACTAGCAGCGACCCAGTACTTC
D: NA; J: TRBJ2-7; size: NA; V: TRBV3-1; CDR3: CASSLSVLENGEQYF; DNA: TGTGCCAGCAGCCTTTCAGTTTTGGAAAACGGCGAGCAGTACTTC
D: NA; J: TRBJ2-6; size: many; V: TRBV9; CDR3: CASSLGLLSGANVLTF; DNA: TGTGCCAGCAGCTTGGGACTGCTCTCTGGGGCCAACGTCCTGACTTTC
D: NA; J: TRBJ2-7; size: NA; V: TRBV29-1; CDR3: CSATGSRYEQYF; DNA: TGCAGCGCTACAGGGTCCCGCTACGAGCAGTACTTC
D: NA; J: TRBJ2-3; size: many; V: TRBV30; CDR3: CAWGGIADTQYF; DNA: TGTGCCTGGGGAGGGATAGCAGATACGCAGTATTTT
D: NA; J: TRBJ2-7; size: NA; V: TRBV6-5; CDR3: CASSYSGTSTASYEQYF; DNA: TGTGCCAGCAGTTACTCGGGGACATCCACAGCCTCCTACGAGCAGTACTTC
D: NA; J: TRBJ2-5; size: many; V: TRBV10-2; CDR3: CASSESTSLGETQYF; DNA: TGCGCCAGCAGTGAGTCCACTAGCCTAGGAGAGACCCAGTACTTC
D: NA; J: TRBJ2-2; size: many; V: TRBV7-9; CDR3: CASSSTPNTGELFF; DNA: TGTGCCAGCAGCTCCACCCCGAACACCGGGGAGCTGTTTTTT
D: NA; J: TRBJ2-2; size: few; V: TRBV6-1; CDR3: CASTDAETGELFF; DNA: TGTGCCAGCACGGACGCGGAAACCGGGGAGCTGTTTTTT
D: TRBD1; J: TRBJ2-1; size: many; V: TRBV7-2; CDR3: CASSRQGASYNEQFF; DNA: TGTGCCAGCAGCCGCCAGGGGGCCTCCTACAATGAGCAGTTCTTC
D: NA; J: TRBJ1-1; size: many; V: TRBV5-4; CDR3: CASSPDINVNTEAFF; DNA: TGTGCCAGCAGCCCGGACATCAACGTGAACACTGAAGCTTTCTTT
D: NA; J: TRBJ2-6; size: many; V: TRBV29-1; CDR3: CSVSQAAGANVLTF; DNA: TGCAGCGTTTCTCAGGCGGCCGGGGCCAACGTCCTGACTTTC
D: NA; J: TRBJ2-5; size: few; V: TRBV6-1; CDR3: CASERGNPPRETQYF; DNA: TGTGCCAGCGAGCGAGGAAACCCCCCCCGGGAGACCCAGTACTTC
D: NA; J: TRBJ2-1; size: NA; V: TRBV11-3; CDR3: CASSLDRSSVNEQFF; DNA: TGTGCCAGCAGCTTAGATAGGTCTAGCGTCAATGAGCAGTTCTTC
D: NA; J: TRBJ2-7; size: NA; V: TRBV10-2; CDR3: CASSERFTGGKYEQYF; DNA: TGCGCCAGCAGTGAGAGGTTCACGGGCGGGAAATACGAGCAGTACTTC
D: NA; J: TRBJ1-3; size: many; V: TRBV12-3/TRBV12-4; CDR3: CASSLSGSGNTIYF; DNA: TGTGCCAGCAGTTTGAGCGGGAGCGGAAACACCATATATTTT
D: NA; J: TRBJ2-7; size: many; V: TRBV7-9; CDR3: CASSVQGSEQYF; DNA: TGTGCCAGCAGCGTTCAGGGAAGCGAGCAGTACTTC